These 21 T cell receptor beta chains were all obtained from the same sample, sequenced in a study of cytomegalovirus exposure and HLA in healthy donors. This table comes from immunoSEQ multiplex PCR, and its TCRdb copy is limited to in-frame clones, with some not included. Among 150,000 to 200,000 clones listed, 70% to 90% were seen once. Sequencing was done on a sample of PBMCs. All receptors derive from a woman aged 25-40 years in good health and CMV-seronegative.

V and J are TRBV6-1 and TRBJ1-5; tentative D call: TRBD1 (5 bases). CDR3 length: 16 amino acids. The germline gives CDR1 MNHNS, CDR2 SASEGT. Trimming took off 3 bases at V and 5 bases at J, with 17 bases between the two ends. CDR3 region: CASSEGGGLPHQPQHF. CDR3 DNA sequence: TGTGCCAGCAGTGAGGGGGGGGGACTTCCCCATCAGCCCCAGCATTTT.

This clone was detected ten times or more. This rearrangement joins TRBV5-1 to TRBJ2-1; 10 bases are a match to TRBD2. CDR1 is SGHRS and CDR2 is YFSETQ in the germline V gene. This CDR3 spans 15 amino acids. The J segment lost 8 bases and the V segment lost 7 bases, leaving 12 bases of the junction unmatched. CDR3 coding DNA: TGCGCCAGCCTCGAGGTGGCTAGCGGGAGCGATGAGCAGTTCTTC. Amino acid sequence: CASLEVASGSDEQFF.

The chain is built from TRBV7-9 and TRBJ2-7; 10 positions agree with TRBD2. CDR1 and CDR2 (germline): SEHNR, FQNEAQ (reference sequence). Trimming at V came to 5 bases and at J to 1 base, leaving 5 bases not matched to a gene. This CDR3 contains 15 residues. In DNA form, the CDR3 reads TGTGCCAGCAGCGCTAGCGGGGGACGTTCCTACGAGCAGTACTTC. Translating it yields CASSASGGRSYEQYF.

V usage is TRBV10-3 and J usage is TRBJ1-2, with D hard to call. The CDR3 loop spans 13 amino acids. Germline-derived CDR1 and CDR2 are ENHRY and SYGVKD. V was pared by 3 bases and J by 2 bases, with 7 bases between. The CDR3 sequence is CAISDDMNYGYTF. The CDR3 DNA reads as TGTGCCATCAGTGATGACATGAACTATGGCTACACCTTC.

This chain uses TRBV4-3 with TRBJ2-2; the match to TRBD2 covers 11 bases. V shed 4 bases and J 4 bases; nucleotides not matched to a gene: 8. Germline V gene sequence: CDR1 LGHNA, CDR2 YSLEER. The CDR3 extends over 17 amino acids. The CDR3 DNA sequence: TGCGCCAGCAGCCGAGCTAGCACTAGCGGGAGCACCGGGGAGCTGTTTTTT. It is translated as CASSRASTSGSTGELFF.

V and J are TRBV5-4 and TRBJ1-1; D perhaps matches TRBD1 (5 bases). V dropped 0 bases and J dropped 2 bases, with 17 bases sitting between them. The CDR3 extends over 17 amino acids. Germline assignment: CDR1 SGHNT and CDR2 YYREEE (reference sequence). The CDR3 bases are TGTGCCAGCAGCTTGGGGGGCTCTCCGGGTCTCAACACTGAAGCTTTCTTT. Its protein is CASSLGGSPGLNTEAFF.

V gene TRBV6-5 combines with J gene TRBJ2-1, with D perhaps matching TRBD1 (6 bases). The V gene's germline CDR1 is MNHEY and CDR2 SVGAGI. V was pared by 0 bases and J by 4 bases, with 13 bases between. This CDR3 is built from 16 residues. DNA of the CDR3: TGTGCCAGCAGTTACTCGATCGGACAGATTTACAATGAGCAGTTCTTC. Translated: CASSYSIGQIYNEQFF.

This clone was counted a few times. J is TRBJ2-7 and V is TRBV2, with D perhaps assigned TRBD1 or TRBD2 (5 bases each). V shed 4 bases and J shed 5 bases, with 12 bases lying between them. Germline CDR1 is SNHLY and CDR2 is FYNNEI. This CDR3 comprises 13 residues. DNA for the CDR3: TGTGCCAGCAGTGGGGGGAATAGCGACGAGCAGTACTTC. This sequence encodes CASSGGNSDEQYF.

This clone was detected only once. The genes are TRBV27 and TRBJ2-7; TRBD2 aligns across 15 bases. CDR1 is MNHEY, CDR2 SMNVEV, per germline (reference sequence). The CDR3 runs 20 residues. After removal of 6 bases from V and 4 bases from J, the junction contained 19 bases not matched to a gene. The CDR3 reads CASRSEPSFPGTSGRYEQYF. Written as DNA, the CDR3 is TGTGCCAGCAGATCCGAACCTTCCTTCCCCGGGACTAGCGGGAGGTACGAGCAGTACTTC.

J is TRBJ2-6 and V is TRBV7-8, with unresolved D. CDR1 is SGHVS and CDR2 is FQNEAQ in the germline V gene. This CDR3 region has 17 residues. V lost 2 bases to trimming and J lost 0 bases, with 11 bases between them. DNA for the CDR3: TGTGCCAGCAGCTTATGGGCAGGAAGCTCTGGGGCCAACGTCCTGACTTTC. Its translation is CASSLWAGSSGANVLTF.

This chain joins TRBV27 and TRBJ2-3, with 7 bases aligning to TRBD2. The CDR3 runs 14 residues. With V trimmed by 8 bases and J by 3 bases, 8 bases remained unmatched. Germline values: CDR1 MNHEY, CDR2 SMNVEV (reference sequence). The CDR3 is CASAGVWGTDTQYF. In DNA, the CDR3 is TGTGCCAGCGCGGGGGTATGGGGTACAGATACGCAGTATTTT.

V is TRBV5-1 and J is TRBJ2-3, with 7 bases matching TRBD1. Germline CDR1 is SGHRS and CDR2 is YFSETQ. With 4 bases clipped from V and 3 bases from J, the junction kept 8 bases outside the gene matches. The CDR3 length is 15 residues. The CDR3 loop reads CASSLAGDRTDTQYF. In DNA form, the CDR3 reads TGCGCCAGCAGCCTGGCAGGGGACAGAACAGATACGCAGTATTTT.

This CDR3 is CAWSGASYGYTF. In DNA form, the CDR3 reads TGTGCCTGGAGTGGGGCGTCCTATGGCTACACCTTC. The chain has TRBV30 and TRBJ1-2, with D unresolved. The V end lost 1 base, the J end lost 4 bases, and 7 bases lay between the germline ends. Germline V gives CDR1 GTSNPN, CDR2 SVGIG (reference sequence). The CDR3 runs to 12 residues.

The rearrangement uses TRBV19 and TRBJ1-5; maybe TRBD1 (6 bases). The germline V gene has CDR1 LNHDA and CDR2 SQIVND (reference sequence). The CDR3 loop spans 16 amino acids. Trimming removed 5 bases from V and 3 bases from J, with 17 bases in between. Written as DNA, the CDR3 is TGTGCCAGTAGTGGACCTCTCGGACAGAACAATCAGCCCCAGCATTTT. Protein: CASSGPLGQNNQPQHF.

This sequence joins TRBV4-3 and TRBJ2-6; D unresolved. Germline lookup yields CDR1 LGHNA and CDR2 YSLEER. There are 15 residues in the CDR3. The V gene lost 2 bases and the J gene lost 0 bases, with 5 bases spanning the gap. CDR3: CASSQLGSGANVLTF. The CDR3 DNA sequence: TGCGCCAGCAGCCAACTAGGCTCTGGGGCCAACGTCCTGACTTTC.

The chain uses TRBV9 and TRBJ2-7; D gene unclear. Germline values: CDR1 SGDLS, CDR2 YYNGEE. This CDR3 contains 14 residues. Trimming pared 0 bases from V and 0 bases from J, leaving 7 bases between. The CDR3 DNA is TGTGCCAGCAGCGTAGGTGTCAGCTCCTACGAGCAGTACTTC. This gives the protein CASSVGVSSYEQYF.

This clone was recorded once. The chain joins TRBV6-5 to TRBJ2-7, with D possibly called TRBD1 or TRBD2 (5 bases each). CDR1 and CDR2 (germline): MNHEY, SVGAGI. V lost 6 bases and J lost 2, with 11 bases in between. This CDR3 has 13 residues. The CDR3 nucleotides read TGTGCCAGCAGGAGGGGTCCCCCCTACGAGCAGTACTTC. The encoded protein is CASRRGPPYEQYF.

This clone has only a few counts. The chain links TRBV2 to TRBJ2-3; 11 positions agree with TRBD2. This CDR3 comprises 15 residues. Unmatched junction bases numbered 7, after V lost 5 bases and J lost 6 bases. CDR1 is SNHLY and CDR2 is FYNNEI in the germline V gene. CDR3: CASSIAGGRADTQYF. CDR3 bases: TGTGCCAGCAGTATAGCGGGGGGGCGGGCCGATACGCAGTATTTT.

This chain's CDR3 is CASRGGAALQETQYF. DNA of the CDR3: TGTGCCAGCAGAGGAGGGGCCGCCCTACAAGAGACCCAGTACTTC. The V and J genes are TRBV2 and TRBJ2-5, with TRBD2 as a possible D gene (6 bases). The length of the CDR3 is 15 residues. Germline lookup yields CDR1 SNHLY and CDR2 FYNNEI. V lost 6 bases, J lost 2 bases, and 16 bases lay in between.

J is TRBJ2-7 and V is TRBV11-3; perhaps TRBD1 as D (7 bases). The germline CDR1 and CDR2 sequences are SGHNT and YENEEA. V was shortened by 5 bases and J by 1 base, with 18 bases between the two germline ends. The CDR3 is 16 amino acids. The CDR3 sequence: CASSPTRQGPSYEQYF. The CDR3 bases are TGTGCCAGCAGCCCGACTAGACAGGGCCCATCCTACGAGCAGTACTTC.

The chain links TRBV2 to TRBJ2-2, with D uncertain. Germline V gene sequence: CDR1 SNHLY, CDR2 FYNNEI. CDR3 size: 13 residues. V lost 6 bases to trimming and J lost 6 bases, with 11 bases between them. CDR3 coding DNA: TGTGCCAGCAGCGAGAGAGGCCCCGGGGAGCTGTTTTTT. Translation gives CASSERGPGELFF.